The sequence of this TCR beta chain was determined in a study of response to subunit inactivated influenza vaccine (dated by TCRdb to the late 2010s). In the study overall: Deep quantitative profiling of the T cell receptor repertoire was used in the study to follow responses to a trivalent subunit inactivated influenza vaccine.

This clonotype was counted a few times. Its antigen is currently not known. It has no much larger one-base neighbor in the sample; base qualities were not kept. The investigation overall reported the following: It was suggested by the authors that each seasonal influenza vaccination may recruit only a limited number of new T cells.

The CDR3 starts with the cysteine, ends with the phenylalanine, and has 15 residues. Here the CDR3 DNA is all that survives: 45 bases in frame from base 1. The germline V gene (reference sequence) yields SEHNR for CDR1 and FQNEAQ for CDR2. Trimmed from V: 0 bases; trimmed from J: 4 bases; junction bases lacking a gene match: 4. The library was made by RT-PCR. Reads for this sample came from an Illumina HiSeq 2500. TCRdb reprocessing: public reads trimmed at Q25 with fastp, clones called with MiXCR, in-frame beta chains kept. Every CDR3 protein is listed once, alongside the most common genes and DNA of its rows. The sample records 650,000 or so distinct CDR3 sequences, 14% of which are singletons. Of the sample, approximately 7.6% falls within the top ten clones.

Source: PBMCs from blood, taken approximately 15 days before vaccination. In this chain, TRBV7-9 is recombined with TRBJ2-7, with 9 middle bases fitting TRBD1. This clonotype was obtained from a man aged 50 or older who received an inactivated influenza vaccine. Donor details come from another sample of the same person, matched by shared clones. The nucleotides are TGTGCCAGCAGCTTAGCGGACAGGGGAGGGTACGAGCAGTACTTC. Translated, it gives CASSLADRGGYEQYF.